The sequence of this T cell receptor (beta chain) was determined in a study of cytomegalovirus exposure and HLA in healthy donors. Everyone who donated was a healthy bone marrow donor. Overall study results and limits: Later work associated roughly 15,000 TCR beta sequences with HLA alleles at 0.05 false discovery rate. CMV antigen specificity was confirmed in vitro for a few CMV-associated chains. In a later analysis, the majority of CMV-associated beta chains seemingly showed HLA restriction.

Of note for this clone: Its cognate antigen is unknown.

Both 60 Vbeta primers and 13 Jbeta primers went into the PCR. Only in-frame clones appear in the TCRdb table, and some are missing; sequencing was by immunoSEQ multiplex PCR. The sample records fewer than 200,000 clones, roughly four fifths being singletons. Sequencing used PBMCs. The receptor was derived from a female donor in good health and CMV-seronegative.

This CDR3 is CAIRGGGDVPQHF. Written as DNA, the CDR3 is TGTGCCATCAGGGGGGGAGGGGATGTGCCCCAGCATTTT. The gene calls are TRBV10-3 and TRBJ1-5; possibly TRBD1 for D (5 bases). This CDR3 spans 13 amino acids. With 6 bases removed from V and 9 bases from J, the gap between germline ends came to 15 bases. Looked up from germline, CDR1 is ENHRY and CDR2 is SYGVKD.